The clone carrying this T cell receptor beta chain has a handful of counts. As yet, its antigen is unknown. From germline, CDR1 is MRHNA and CDR2 SNTAGT. CDR3 length: 13 amino acids. Trimming took 4 bases from V and 6 from J; bases not matched to a gene: 3. This sample is part of a study of cytomegalovirus exposure and HLA in healthy donors. Study at large: In a later analysis, the roughly 120 validation repertoires were reported to have used the same platform as the approximately 700 first-cohort repertoires.

Data came from immunoSEQ multiplex PCR; TCRdb stores just in-frame clones and leaves some out. The data show around 220,000 clones, with approximately 88% seen just once and about 14% held by the top ten. General observations from the study: There were some public TCRs occurring in many donors, but most TCR sequences were rare.

The roughly 120-subject validation cohort, separate from the approximately 670-subject first cohort, included the donors. V gene TRBV6-4 combines with J gene TRBJ2-1; TRBD2 matches at 7 bases. This receptor was identified in a woman younger than 45 in good health and CMV-seropositive. The sequenced material came from PBMCs. This CDR3 is CASSVTSVNEQFF. The CDR3 DNA follows: TGTGCCAGCAGTGTAACTAGCGTCAATGAGCAGTTCTTC.